The T cell receptor beta chain under discussion was sequenced for a study of T cells after yellow fever vaccination (dated by TCRdb to about 2019). Study-level background: Libraries from fractions with low cell numbers were prepared with the SMART-Seq v4 Ultra Low Input RNA kit. To track T-cell clones before and after primary and booster YFV17D yellow fever vaccination, bulk TCR alpha and beta repertoires were sequenced longitudinally. Two healthy male donors, one aged 18 to 30 and one aged 30 to 40 years, were included in the cohort. Blood was collected at multiple timepoints before and after primary and secondary immunization, and bulk PBMC replicates and cell subsets were isolated. Study-wide findings and limitations: FACS-sorted repertoires could contain abundant contaminating clonotypes from the bulk population, so computational filtering was required. Compared with the primary T-cell response, the secondary T-cell response was faster but weaker, reaching its peak on day 5 rather than on day 15. Most clones expanded after primary vaccination (around 96% of CD4 and around 88% of CD8) were re-detected after the booster, suggesting that broad memory maintenance occurred. Because the study included only a couple of donors, the extent to which the findings can be generalized is limited. A small fraction of clonotypes showed up in both the CD4 and CD8 compartments, probably as a result of convergent recombination.

The treatment or condition label here, explained by the study, means: live attenuated yellow fever vaccine strain. At every blood-draw timepoint, two biological replicates of bulk PBMCs were collected. A standard Ficoll-Paque protocol was used to isolate PBMCs from peripheral blood. TriZol was used to extract RNA from bulk PBMCs, CD4 and CD8 fractions, and dextramer-positive and dextramer-negative fractions. In this sample, this clonotype turned up a few times. Its antigen remains undetermined. The sample holds no much larger clone one base away, and base qualities are not on file. TCR cDNA was made using 5'RACE template switching, a step that added a universal primer site and unique molecular identifiers. Priming of cDNA synthesis was performed from both the TCR alpha and TCR beta constant segments. Library amplification involved two PCR steps, and the second step added sample barcodes and sequencing adapters. Libraries were sequenced on Illumina HiSeq 2500 (2x100 bp) or NovaSeq (2x150 bp). Regarding the original processing steps: Reads were demultiplexed and collapsed into UMI consensus sequences with MIGEC, and V(D)J alignment was performed with MiXCR. Using edgeR on replicate PBMC samples, clonotypes were called vaccine-responding if FDR was below 0.01 and the log2 fold change was above 5 up to day 15. Bulk clonotypes were assigned CD4 or CD8 identity according to which sequenced CD4 or CD8 repertoire held them at higher abundance. TCRdb redid the processing of the public reads, applying fastp at Q25 and MiXCR, and retained in-frame beta chains. Every distinct CDR3 protein forms one entry, paired with its most common genes and DNA. What appears here as the V and J calls and clone size reflects TCRdb's work, not the paper's. The sample profile shows some 670,000 distinct CDR3 sequences; approximately 13% of them were found once. The top ten clones comprise 15% of the sample.

From its cysteine to its phenylalanine, the CDR3 spans 14 amino acids. Only the CDR3 DNA is retained, 42 bases long and in frame from the first base. V is pared back by 1 base and J by 5 bases, with 9 bases lying between the germline termini. Via the germline V gene, CDR1 is SGHTA and CDR2 FQGNSA. The chain joins TRBV7-2 to TRBJ2-4, with the identity of the D gene unclear. The TCR sequence derives from a man between 25 and 39 years old who received the YFV17D yellow fever vaccine. The material was PBMCs, obtained on the day of the yellow fever booster vaccination. The CDR3 in this case is CASSLGVVENIQYF. The DNA sequence reads TGTGCCAGCAGCTTAGGGGTAGTCGAAAACATTCAGTACTTC.